These 3 T cell receptor beta chains were all obtained from the same sample, sequenced in a study of cytomegalovirus exposure and HLA in healthy donors. PCR primers comprised 60 Vbeta and 13 Jbeta primers. Data came from immunoSEQ multiplex PCR; TCRdb stores just in-frame clones and leaves some out. The table has some 180,000 clones, 70% to 85% seen once; the top ten hold approximately 3.6%. The sample taken for sequencing was PBMCs. The receptors derive from a man aged 35 to 55 in good health and CMV-seropositive.

V gene TRBV7-9 combines with J gene TRBJ1-4; 7 nucleotides match TRBD1. Germline CDR1 SEHNR, CDR2 FQNEAQ (reference sequence). V lost 2 bases, J lost 8 bases, and 5 bases stayed unmatched. CDR3 length: 14 residues. The CDR3 sequence is CASSLTGVREKLFF. The CDR3 DNA follows: TGTGCCAGCAGCTTAACAGGGGTGAGAGAAAAACTGTTTTTT.

The chain recombines TRBV6-6 with TRBJ2-7; 9 nucleotides match TRBD1. The germline gives CDR1 MNHNY, CDR2 SVGAGI (reference sequence). Trimming at V came to 7 bases and at J to 4 bases, leaving 8 bases not matched to a gene. The CDR3 sequence is 14 residues long. The CDR3 here is CASTNDRGVYEQYF. The CDR3 nucleotides read TGTGCCAGCACGAACGACAGGGGGGTGTACGAGCAGTACTTC.

The chain is built from TRBV4-3 and TRBJ1-2; 10 nucleotides line up with TRBD1. The CDR3 is 15 amino acids. The V gene end was trimmed by 5 bases and the J gene end by 8 bases; junction bases not matched to a gene: 11. CDR1 LGHNA and CDR2 YSLEER come from the germline V gene. In DNA form, the CDR3 reads TGCGCCAGCAGCAAGGGGAGACAGGGGGCATGGGGCTACACCTTC. The encoded protein is CASSKGRQGAWGYTF.